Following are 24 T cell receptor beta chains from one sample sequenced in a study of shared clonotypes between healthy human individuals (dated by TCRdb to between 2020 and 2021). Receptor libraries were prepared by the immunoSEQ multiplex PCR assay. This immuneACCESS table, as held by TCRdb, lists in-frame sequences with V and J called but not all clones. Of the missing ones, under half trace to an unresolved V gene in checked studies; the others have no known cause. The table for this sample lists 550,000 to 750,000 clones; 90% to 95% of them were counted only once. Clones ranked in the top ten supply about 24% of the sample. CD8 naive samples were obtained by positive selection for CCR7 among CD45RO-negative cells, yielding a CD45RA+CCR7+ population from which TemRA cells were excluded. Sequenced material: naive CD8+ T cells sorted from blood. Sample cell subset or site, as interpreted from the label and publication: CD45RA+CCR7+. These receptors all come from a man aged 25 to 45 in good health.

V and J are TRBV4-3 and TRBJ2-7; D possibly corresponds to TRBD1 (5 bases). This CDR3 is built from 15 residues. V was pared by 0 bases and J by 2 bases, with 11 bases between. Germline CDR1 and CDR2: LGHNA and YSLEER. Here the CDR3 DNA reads TGCGCCAGCAGCCAAGATTGGGGCAGCACCTACGAGCAGTACTTC. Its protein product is CASSQDWGSTYEQYF.

The chain's CDR3 is CASRPYRGTNYGYTF. Here the CDR3 DNA reads TGTGCCAGCAGGCCATACAGGGGCACTAACTATGGCTACACCTTC. The chain couples TRBV28 to TRBJ1-2; TRBD1 agrees at 7 bases. Looked up from germline, CDR1 is MDHEN and CDR2 is SYDVKM. The CDR3 spans 15 residues. With 6 bases clipped from V and 0 bases from J, the junction kept 7 bases outside the gene matches.

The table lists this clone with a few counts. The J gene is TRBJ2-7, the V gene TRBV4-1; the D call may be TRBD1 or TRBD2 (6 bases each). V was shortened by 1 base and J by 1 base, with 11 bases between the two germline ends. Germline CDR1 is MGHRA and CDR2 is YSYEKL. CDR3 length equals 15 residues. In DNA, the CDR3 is TGCGCCAGCAGCCAAGGCGGGACACCATCCTACGAGCAGTACTTC. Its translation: CASSQGGTPSYEQYF.

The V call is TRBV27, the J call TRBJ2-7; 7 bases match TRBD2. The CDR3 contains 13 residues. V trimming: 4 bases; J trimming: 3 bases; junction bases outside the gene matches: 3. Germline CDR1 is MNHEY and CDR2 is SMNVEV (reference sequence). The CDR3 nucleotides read TGTGCCAGCAGTTCACTAGCGAGCTACGAGCAGTACTTC. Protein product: CASSSLASYEQYF.

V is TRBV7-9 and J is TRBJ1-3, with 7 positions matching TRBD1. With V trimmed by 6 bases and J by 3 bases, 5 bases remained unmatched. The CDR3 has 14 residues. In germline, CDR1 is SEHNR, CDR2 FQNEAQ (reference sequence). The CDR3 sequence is CASSQGGSGNTIYF. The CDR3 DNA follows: TGTGCCAGCAGTCAAGGGGGCAGTGGAAACACCATATATTTT.

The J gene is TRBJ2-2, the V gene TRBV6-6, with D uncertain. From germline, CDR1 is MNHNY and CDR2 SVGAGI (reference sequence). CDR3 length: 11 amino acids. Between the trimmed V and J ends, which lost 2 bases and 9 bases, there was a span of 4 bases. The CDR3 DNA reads TGTGCCAGCAGTTACGACCGGGAGCTGTTTTTT. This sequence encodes CASSYDRELFF.

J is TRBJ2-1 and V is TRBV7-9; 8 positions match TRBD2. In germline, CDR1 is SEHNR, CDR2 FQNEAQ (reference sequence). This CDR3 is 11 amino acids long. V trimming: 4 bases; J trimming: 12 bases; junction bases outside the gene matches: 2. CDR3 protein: CASSSAGGQFF. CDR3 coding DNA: TGTGCCAGCAGCTCCGCGGGGGGGCAGTTCTTC.

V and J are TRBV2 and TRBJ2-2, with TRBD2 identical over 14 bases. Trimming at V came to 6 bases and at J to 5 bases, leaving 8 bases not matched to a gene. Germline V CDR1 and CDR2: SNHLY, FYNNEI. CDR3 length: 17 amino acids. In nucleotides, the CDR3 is TGTGCCAGCAGCCCGGGACTAGCGGGAGCGGGGACCGGGGAGCTGTTTTTT. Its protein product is CASSPGLAGAGTGELFF.

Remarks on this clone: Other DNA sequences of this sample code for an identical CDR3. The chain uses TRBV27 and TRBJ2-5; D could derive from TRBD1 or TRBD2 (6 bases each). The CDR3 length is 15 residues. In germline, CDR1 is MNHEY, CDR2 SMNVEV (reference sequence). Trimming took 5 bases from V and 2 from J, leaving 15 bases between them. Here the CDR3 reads CASSLGGRGQETQYF. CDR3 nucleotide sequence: TGTGCCAGCAGTCTGGGGGGCAGGGGACAAGAGACCCAGTACTTC.

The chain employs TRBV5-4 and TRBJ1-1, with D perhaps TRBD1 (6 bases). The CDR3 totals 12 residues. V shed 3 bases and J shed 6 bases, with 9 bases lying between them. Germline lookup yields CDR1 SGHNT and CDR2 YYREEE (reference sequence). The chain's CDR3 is CASSYGGPEAFF. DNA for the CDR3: TGTGCCAGCAGCTACGGGGGCCCTGAAGCTTTCTTT.

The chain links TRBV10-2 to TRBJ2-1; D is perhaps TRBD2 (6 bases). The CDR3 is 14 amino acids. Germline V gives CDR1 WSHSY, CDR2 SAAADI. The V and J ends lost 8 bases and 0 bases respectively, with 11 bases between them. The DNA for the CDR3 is TGCGCCAGCGGATCGGGGGACTCCTACAATGAGCAGTTCTTC. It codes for CASGSGDSYNEQFF.

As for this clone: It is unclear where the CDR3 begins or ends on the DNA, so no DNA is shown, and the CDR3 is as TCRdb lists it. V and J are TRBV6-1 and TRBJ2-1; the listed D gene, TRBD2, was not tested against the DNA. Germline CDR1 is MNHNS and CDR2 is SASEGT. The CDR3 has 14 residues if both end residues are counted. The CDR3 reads CASSEWGSGSSWFF.

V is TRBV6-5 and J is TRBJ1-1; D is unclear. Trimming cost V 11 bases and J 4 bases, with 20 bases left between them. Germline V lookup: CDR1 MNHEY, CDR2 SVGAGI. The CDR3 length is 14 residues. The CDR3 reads CASAPAARGTEAFF. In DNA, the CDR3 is TGTGCCTCCGCCCCAGCCGCCCGTGGCACTGAAGCTTTCTTT.

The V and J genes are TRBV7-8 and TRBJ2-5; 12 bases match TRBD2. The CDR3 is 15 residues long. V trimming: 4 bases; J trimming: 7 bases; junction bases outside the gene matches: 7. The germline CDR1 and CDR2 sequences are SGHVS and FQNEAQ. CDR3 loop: CASSWPGLAGGTQYF. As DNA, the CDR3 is TGTGCCAGCAGCTGGCCGGGACTAGCGGGTGGGACCCAGTACTTC.

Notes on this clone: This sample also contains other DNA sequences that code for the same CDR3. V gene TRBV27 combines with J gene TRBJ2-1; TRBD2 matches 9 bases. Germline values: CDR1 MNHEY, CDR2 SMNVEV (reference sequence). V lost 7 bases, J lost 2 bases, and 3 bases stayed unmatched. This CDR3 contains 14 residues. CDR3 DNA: TGTGCCAGCACTGCTAGCGGGACCTACAATGAGCAGTTCTTC. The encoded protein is CASTASGTYNEQFF.

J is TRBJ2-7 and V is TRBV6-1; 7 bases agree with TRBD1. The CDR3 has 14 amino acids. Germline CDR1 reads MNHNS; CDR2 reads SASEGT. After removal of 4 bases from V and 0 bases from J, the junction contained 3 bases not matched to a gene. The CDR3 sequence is CASSGQGSSYEQYF. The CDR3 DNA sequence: TGTGCCAGCAGTGGACAGGGAAGCTCCTACGAGCAGTACTTC.

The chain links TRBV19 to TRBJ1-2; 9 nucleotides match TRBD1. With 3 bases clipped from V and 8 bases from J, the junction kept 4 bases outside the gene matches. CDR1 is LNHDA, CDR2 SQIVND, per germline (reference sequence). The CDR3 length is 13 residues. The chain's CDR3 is CASSMGTGYGYTF. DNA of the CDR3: TGTGCCAGTAGTATGGGGACAGGGTACGGCTACACCTTC.

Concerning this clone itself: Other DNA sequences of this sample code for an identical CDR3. This chain's CDR3 is CASRGSYNEQFF. Written as DNA, the CDR3 is TGTGCCAGCAGGGGCTCATACAATGAGCAGTTCTTC. This sequence joins TRBV2 and TRBJ2-1, with D uncertain. V lost 6 bases to trimming and J lost 4 bases, with 7 bases between them. CDR1 is SNHLY, CDR2 FYNNEI, per germline. The CDR3 contains 12 residues. The variable domain in full, completed from reference TRBV2 and TRBJ2-1, reads EPEVTQTPSHQVTQMGQEVILRCVPISNHLYFYWYRQILGQKVEFLVSFYNNEISEKSEIFDDQFSVERPDGSNFTLKIRSTKLEDSAMYFCASRGSYNEQFFGPGTRLTVL.

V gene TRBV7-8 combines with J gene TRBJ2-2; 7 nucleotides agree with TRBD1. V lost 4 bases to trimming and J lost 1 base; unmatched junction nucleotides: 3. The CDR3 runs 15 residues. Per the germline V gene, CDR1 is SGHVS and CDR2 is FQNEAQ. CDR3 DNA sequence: TGTGCCAGCAGCTCGGGACAGTTGAACACCGGGGAGCTGTTTTTT. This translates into CASSSGQLNTGELFF.

The CDR3 sequence: CASSYSRGRDGYTF. The CDR3 nucleotides are TGTGCCAGCAGTTACTCACGGGGGCGCGATGGCTACACCTTC. The rearrangement uses TRBV6-6 and TRBJ1-2; possibly TRBD1 for D (6 bases). The V and J ends lost 0 bases and 6 bases respectively, with 11 bases between them. This CDR3 has 14 amino acids. The germline V gene encodes CDR1 MNHNY and CDR2 SVGAGI (reference sequence).

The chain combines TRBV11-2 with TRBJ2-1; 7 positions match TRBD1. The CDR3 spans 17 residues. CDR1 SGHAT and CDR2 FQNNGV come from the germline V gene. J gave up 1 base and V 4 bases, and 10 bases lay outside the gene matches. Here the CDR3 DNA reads TGTGCCAGCAGCTCATTCCCTACGGGACAGTCCTACAATGAGCAGTTCTTC. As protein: CASSSFPTGQSYNEQFF.

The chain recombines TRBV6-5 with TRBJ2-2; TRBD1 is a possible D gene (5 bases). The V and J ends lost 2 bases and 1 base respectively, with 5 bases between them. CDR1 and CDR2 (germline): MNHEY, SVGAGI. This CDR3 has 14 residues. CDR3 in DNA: TGTGCCAGCAGTTACCAGGGGAACACCGGGGAGCTGTTTTTT. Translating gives CASSYQGNTGELFF.

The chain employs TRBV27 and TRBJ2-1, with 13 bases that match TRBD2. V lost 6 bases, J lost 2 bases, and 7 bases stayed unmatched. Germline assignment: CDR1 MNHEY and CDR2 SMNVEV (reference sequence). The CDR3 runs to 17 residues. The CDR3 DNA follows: TGTGCCAGCAGGGGACTAGCGGGACCACCAGCCTACAATGAGCAGTTCTTC. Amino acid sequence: CASRGLAGPPAYNEQFF.

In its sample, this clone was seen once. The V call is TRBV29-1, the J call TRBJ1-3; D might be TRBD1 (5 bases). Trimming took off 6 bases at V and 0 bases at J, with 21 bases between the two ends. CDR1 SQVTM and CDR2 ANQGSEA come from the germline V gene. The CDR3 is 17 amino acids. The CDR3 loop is CSVLDRDSHGSGNTIYF. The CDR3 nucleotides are TGCAGCGTCCTGGATCGCGACAGCCACGGCTCTGGAAACACCATATATTTT.